These 7 T cell receptor beta chains originate from one sample sequenced in a study of T cell responses to AZD1222 COVID-19 vaccine. The data were produced by immunoSEQ multiplex PCR, yet TCRdb's version contains in-frame clones alone and is incomplete. The sample shows some 190,000 clones, around 89% of them seen only once. Here the sequenced sample was peripheral blood, taken on day 0 of AZD1222 vaccination. The receptor set was obtained from an adult in good health.

The genes are TRBV28 and TRBJ1-4; D remains unclear. CDR1 is MDHEN and CDR2 is SYDVKM in the germline V gene. Trimming left V 2 bases short and J 2 bases short, with 12 bases between. This CDR3 has 16 amino acids. The CDR3 DNA reads TGTGCCAGCAGTTTAGAGGGCACGCGGACTAATGAAAAACTGTTTTTT. Residues: CASSLEGTRTNEKLFF.

V and J are TRBV19 and TRBJ2-1; TRBD1 agrees at 9 bases. After removal of 0 bases from V and 7 bases from J, the junction contained 7 bases not matched to a gene. This CDR3 region has 16 residues. CDR1 and CDR2 from the germline V gene are LNHDA and SQIVND (reference sequence). CDR3 bases: TGTGCCAGTAGTATAGATCTCGGGACAGGGTTGAATGAGCAGTTCTTC. This gives the protein CASSIDLGTGLNEQFF.

The gene calls are TRBV7-9 and TRBJ1-1, with D uncertain. This CDR3 is 15 amino acids long. Germline lookup yields CDR1 SEHNR and CDR2 FQNEAQ (reference sequence). Trimming removed 3 bases from V and 0 bases from J, with 11 bases in between. Here the CDR3 reads CASSFEGRMNTEAFF. The CDR3 bases are TGTGCCAGCAGCTTCGAAGGACGGATGAACACTGAAGCTTTCTTT.

The chain carries TRBV18 and TRBJ2-1; TRBD1 matches at 9 bases. J gave up 8 bases and V 1 base, and 3 bases lay outside the gene matches. Germline V lookup: CDR1 KGHSH, CDR2 LQKENI. The CDR3 has 14 amino acids. CDR3 nucleotides: TGTGCCAGCTCACCACGGACAGGGGACCATGAGCAGTTCTTC. Amino acids: CASSPRTGDHEQFF.

V gene TRBV24-1 combines with J gene TRBJ2-1, with unresolved D. Trimming cost V 0 bases and J 0 bases, with 14 bases left between them. The germline CDR1 and CDR2 sequences are KGHDR and SFDVKD. The CDR3 loop spans 18 amino acids. The CDR3 sequence is CATSDLLHGRSSYNEQFF. CDR3 sequence (DNA): TGTGCCACCAGTGATTTGCTTCACGGGCGAAGCTCCTACAATGAGCAGTTCTTC.

The chain recombines TRBV27 with TRBJ1-5; D is perhaps TRBD1 (5 bases). Germline assignment: CDR1 MNHEY and CDR2 SMNVEV (reference sequence). Trimming stripped 6 bases from V and 7 bases from J, with 25 bases between. CDR3 length equals 17 residues. The CDR3 loop is CASSIKGHRQGRQPQHF. The CDR3 DNA is TGTGCCAGCAGCATAAAGGGCCATCGGCAGGGCCGGCAGCCCCAGCATTTT.

This CDR3 is CASSVTDYNEQFF. The CDR3 DNA reads as TGTGCCAGCAGCGTGACAGATTACAATGAGCAGTTCTTC. The genes are TRBV9 and TRBJ2-1; D is perhaps TRBD1 (5 bases). V lost 2 bases and J 4 bases, leaving 7 bases between the germline ends. Germline CDR1 reads SGDLS; CDR2 reads YYNGEE. This CDR3 spans 13 amino acids.